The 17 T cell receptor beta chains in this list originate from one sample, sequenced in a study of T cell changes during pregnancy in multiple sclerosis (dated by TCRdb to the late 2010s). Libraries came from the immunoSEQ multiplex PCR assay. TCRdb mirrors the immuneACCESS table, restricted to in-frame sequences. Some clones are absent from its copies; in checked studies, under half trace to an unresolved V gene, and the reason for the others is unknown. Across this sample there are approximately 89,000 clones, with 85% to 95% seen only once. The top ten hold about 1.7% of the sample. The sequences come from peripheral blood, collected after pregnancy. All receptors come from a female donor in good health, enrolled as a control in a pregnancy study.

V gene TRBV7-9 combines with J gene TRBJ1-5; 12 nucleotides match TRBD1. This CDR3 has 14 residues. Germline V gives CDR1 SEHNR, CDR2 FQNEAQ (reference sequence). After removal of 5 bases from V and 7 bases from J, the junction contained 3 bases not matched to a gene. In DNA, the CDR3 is TGTGCCAGCAGCCCAGGGACAGGGGGCCAGCCCCAGCATTTT. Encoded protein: CASSPGTGGQPQHF.

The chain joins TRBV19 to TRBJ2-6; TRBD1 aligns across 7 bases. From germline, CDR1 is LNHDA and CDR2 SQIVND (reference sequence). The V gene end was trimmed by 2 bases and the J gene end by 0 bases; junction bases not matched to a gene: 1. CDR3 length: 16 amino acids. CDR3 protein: CASSISGGSGANVLTF. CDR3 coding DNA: TGTGCCAGTAGTATATCAGGGGGCTCTGGGGCCAACGTCCTGACTTTC.

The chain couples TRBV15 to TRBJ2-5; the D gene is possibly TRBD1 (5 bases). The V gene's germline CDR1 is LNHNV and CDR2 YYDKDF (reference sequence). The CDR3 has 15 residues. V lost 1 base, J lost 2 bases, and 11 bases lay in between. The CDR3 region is CATSRGDSAQETQYF. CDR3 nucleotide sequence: TGTGCCACCAGCAGAGGAGACAGCGCTCAAGAGACCCAGTACTTC.

The CDR3 coding sequence is TGTGCCAGCAGCTTGACGTGGGAGATGAACACTGAAGCTTTCTTT. It is translated as CASSLTWEMNTEAFF. The gene calls are TRBV5-6 and TRBJ1-1; no definite D call. CDR1 and CDR2 from the germline V gene are SGHDT and YYEEEE. V was trimmed by 1 base and J by 0 bases, leaving 10 bases between them. The CDR3 consists of 15 residues.

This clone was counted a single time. CDR3 residues: CASSNERRNEQFF. The CDR3 DNA reads TGTGCCAGCAGTAACGAGCGACGAAATGAGCAGTTCTTC. The chain joins TRBV5-4 to TRBJ2-1, with D hard to call. Germline V gene data show CDR1 as SGHNT and CDR2 as YYREEE (reference sequence). Trimming pared 5 bases from V and 7 bases from J, leaving 13 bases between. The CDR3 is 13 amino acids.

This CDR3 is CASSLDRVVADTQYF. Here the CDR3 DNA reads TGCGCCAGCAGCCTAGACAGGGTGGTAGCAGATACGCAGTATTTT. This chain uses TRBV5-1 with TRBJ2-3, with TRBD1 matching over 7 bases. CDR3 length: 15 amino acids. The germline CDR1 and CDR2 sequences are SGHRS and YFSETQ. With V trimmed by 4 bases and J by 4 bases, 9 bases remained unmatched.

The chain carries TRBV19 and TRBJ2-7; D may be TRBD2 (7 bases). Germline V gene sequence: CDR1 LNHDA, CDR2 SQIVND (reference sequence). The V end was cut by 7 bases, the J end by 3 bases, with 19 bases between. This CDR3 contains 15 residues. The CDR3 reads CASTPGRGLIYEQYF. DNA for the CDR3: TGTGCCAGTACTCCGGGGAGGGGGTTAATCTACGAGCAGTACTTC.

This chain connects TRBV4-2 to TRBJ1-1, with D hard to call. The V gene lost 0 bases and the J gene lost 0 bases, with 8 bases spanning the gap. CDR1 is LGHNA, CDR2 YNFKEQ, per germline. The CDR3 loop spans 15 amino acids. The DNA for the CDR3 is TGTGCCAGCAGCCAAGATCCGGGAATGAACACTGAAGCTTTCTTT. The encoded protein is CASSQDPGMNTEAFF.

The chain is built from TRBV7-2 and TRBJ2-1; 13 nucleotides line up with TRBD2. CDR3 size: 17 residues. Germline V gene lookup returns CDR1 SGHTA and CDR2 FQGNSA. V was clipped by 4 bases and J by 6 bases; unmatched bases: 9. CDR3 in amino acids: CASSSGLAGRWGNEQFF. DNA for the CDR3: TGTGCCAGCAGCTCGGGACTAGCGGGAAGGTGGGGCAATGAGCAGTTCTTC.

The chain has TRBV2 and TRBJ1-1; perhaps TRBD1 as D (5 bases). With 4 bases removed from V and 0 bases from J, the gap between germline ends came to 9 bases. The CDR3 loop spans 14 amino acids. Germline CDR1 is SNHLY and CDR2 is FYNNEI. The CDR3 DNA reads TGTGCCAGCAGTGGTCCAGGGATGAACACTGAAGCTTTCTTT. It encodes CASSGPGMNTEAFF.

The CDR3 DNA reads as TGCGCCAGCAGCCCTCAGGGGGGTTACAATGAGCAGTTCTTC. Amino acid sequence: CASSPQGGYNEQFF. The chain has TRBV5-1 and TRBJ2-1; a possible D gene is TRBD1 (7 bases). This CDR3 spans 14 amino acids. The germline CDR1 and CDR2 sequences are SGHRS and YFSETQ. V shed 4 bases and J shed 4 bases, with 12 bases lying between them. Using reference TRBV5-1 and TRBJ2-1 for the parts outside the CDR3, the full variable domain is KAGVTQTPRYLIKTRGQQVTLSCSPISGHRSVSWYQQTPGQGLQFLFEYFSETQRNKGNFPGRFSGRQFSNSRSEMNVSTLELGDSALYLCASSPQGGYNEQFFGPGTRLTVL.

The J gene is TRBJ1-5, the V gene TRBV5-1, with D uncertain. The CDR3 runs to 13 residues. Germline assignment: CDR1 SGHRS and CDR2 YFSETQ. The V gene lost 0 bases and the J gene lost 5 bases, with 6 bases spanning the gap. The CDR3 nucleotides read TGCGCCAGCAGCTTGGGGCCCGATCAGCCCCAGCATTTT. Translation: CASSLGPDQPQHF.

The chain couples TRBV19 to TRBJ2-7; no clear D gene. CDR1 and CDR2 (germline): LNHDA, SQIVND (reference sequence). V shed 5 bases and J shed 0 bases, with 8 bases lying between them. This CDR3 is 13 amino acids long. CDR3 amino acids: CASSQLLSYEQYF. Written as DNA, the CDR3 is TGTGCCAGTAGTCAACTGCTCTCCTACGAGCAGTACTTC.

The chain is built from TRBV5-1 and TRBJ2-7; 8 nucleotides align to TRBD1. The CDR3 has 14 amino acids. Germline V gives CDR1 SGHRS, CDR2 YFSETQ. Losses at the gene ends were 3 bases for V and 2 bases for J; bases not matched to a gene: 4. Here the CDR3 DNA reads TGCGCCAGCAGCTACGACAGGGGACCCTACGAGCAGTACTTC. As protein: CASSYDRGPYEQYF.

DNA of the CDR3: TGTGCCAGCAGCCTTTCCCAGGGGACCTCCTACAATGAGCAGTTCTTC. It encodes CASSLSQGTSYNEQFF. This sequence joins TRBV14 and TRBJ2-1, with TRBD1 as a possible D gene (6 bases). This CDR3 is built from 16 residues. Germline loops: CDR1 SGHDN, CDR2 FVKESK. Trimming left V 4 bases short and J 0 bases short, with 13 bases between.

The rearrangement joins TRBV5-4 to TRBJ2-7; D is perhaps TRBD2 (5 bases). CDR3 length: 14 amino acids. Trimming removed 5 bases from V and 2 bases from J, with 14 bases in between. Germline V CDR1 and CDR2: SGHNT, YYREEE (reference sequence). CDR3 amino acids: CASRAYEGTYEQYF. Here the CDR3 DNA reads TGTGCCAGCAGGGCCTATGAGGGTACCTACGAGCAGTACTTC.

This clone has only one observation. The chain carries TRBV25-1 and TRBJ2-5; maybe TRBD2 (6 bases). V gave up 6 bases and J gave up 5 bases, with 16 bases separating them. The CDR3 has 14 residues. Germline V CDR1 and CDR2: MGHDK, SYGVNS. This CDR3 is CASSFPGGSETQYF. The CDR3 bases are TGTGCCAGCAGCTTCCCCGGAGGGTCGGAGACCCAGTACTTC. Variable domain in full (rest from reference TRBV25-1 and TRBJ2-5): EADIYQTPRYLVIGTGKKITLECSQTMGHDKMYWYQQDPGMELHLIHYSYGVNSTEKGDLSSESTVSRIRTEHFPLTLESARPSHTSQYLCASSFPGGSETQYFGPGTRLLVL.